This T cell receptor (beta chain) came from a study of blood T cell repertoires in COVID-19. The CDR3 spans 16 residues. Germline assignment: CDR1 MNHEY and CDR2 SMNVEV (reference sequence). The trim removed 6 bases at V and 7 bases at J, leaving 10 bases unmatched. The table came from immunoSEQ multiplex PCR; TCRdb's copy has only in-frame clones and leaves some out. The data contain 200,000 to 300,000 clones, 75% to 85% of them seen just once; the ten biggest clones take up 2% to 2.5%. The rearrangement joins TRBV27 to TRBJ2-1; 12 nucleotides align to TRBD2. The sample comprised peripheral blood. The clonotype was recovered from a man aged 40-49 years who had recovered from COVID-19. The CDR3 loop reads CASRIIGLAGINEQFF. The CDR3 DNA follows: TGTGCCAGCAGAATCATCGGACTAGCGGGGATAAATGAGCAGTTCTTC.